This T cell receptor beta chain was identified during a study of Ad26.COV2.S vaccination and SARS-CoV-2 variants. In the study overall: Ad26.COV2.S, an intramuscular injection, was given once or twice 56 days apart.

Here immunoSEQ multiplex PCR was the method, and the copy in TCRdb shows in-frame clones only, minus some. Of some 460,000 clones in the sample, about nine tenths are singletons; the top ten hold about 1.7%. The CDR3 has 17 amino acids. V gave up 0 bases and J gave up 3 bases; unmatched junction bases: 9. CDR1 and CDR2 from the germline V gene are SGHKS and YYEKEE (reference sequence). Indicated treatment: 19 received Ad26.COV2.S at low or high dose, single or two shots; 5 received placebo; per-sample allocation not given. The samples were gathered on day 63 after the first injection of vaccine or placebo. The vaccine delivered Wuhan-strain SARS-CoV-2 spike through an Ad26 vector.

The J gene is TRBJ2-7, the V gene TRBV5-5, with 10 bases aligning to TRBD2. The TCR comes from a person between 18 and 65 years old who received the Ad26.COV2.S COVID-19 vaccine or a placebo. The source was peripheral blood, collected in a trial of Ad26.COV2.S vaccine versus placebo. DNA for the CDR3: TGTGCCAGCAGCTTGGTCCAGCTAGCGGGAGTAATCTACGAGCAGTACTTC. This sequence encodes CASSLVQLAGVIYEQYF.